What follows is one TCR beta chain and its context. There is no known antigen for this receptor. Within one base of it there is no much larger clone, and no base qualities were kept. The entry originates in a study of T cell responses to AZD1222 COVID-19 vaccine (dated by TCRdb to the early 2020s). Regarding the complete study: TCR sequencing was performed for more than 230 trial participants, of whom approximately 200 were given two doses of AZD1222 and 26 were given two doses of MenACWY control vaccine. Trial participants were enrolled by age into 18-55, 56-69 and 70-plus year subgroups, with roughly 160, 29 and 62 TCR-sequenced participants respectively.

According to the germline V gene (reference sequence), CDR1 reads LNHDA and CDR2 reads SQIVND. The CDR3 has 16 amino acids, counting the end cysteine and phenylalanine. Only the CDR3 region is kept as DNA, spanning 48 bases read in frame from base 1. V lost 4 bases and J lost 4 bases, and the count of bases not matched to a germline gene is 8. The CDR3 regions of human TCRbeta chains were analyzed by immunosequencing. From the authors' description of their analysis: Repertoire TCRs were checked for matches against a reference library of SARS-CoV-2-specific TCRs that had been generated using the MIRA antigen-specificity platform. Breadth was defined as the fraction of unique TCRs that were SARS-CoV-2-associated. Depth was defined as the fraction of total T cells that were SARS-CoV-2-associated. Each spike-specific TCR was assigned to its reactive spike region and to a CD4 or CD8 class using the MIRA data. Log10-transformed breadth and depth values were compared by one-way ANOVA with Sidak's multiple comparisons tests. The table comes from immuneACCESS by way of TCRdb, which keeps in-frame sequences with V and J called. Part of the clones is missing from these tables; in studies checked, under half for an unresolved V gene and the rest for unknown reasons. V and J calls and clone size follow that table, whereas D and trimming were derived from the DNA. The sample records approximately 210,000 clones, roughly nine tenths of which are singletons. The ten largest clonotypes hold about 3.5% of the sample.

Explained via the paper, the time point label denotes: about 28 days (+/-7) after the second vaccine dose. AZD1222 recipients whose second dose came at about 4 weeks and those whose second dose came at about 12 weeks were combined into one group, since spike-specific TCR depth and breadth did not differ between the two schedules. Vaccinee samples were obtained from the UK trials COV001 and COV002, which included a single-blind randomized controlled phase 2/3 trial of AZD1222 (ChAdOx1 nCoV-19) in healthy adults. Trial participant PBMC samples were collected at day 0 and day 28 after the second dose for TCRbeta chain sequencing. The full study reports these points: CD4 TCRs associated with the vaccine covered the entire spike protein, and the dominant responses were in regions 160-218 and 743-854. The 56-69-year group was small, and its depth increase did not reach significance, likely because of low power. After two AZD1222 doses, both the breadth and the depth of spike-specific TCRs were significantly higher than at day 0 and than in MenACWY recipients. Participants were mostly white British, with more females than males. The authors suggested clonal diversity may have been underestimated. Conclusions about previously exposed vaccinees were limited because only six AZD1222 recipients were SARS-CoV-2 seropositive at baseline. Because no samples from the day 14 peak response were available, repertoires could be characterized only after the peak T cell response. Nearly half of unique spike-specific TCRs reportedly recognized epitopes outside regions mutated in the B.1.351 and B.1.1.7 variants.

This specimen was peripheral blood, taken 28 days after the second AZD1222 dose. The sequence was collected from an adult who received the AZD1222 COVID-19 vaccine. The V gene is TRBV19 and the J gene is TRBJ1-5; TRBD1 lines up with 9 middle nucleotides. The sequence in DNA is TGTGCCAGTAGTAGATGGACAGGGGAGGGAAATCAGCCCCAGCATTTT. Its amino acids are CASSRWTGEGNQPQHF. Extended through the reference TRBV19 and TRBJ1-5 proteins, this CDR3 yields the full variable domain: DGGITQSPKYLFRKEGQNVTLSCEQNLNHDAMYWYRQDPGQGLRLIYYSQIVNDFQKGDIAEGYSVSREKKESFPLTVTSAQKNPTAFYLCASSRWTGEGNQPQHFGDGTRLSIL.